This T cell receptor (beta chain) was observed in a study of blood T cell repertoires in COVID-19. Study-level background: Sites in the United States, Italy and Spain provided acute and convalescent COVID-19 samples. The cDNA or gDNA used as material had been derived from T cells, B-cell-depleted T cells, or PBMCs.

Sequenced by immunoSEQ multiplex PCR; TCRdb stores in-frame clones only, minus some. The sample shows some 160,000 clones, about four fifths of them seen only once. Deletions cut 0 bases from V and 5 bases from J, with 9 bases between. CDR3 length equals 14 residues. Germline V lookup: CDR1 LNHNV, CDR2 YYDKDF (reference sequence). Specimen: peripheral blood. The rearrangement joins TRBV15 to TRBJ2-3; D call uncertain. The clonotype originates from a man between 70 and 80 years old with active or convalescent COVID-19. For the CDR3, the DNA is TGTGCCACCAGCAGAGATCCTATTCGAGATACGCAGTATTTT. This translates into CATSRDPIRDTQYF.